The sample holds a few counts of the clone carrying this T cell receptor beta chain. The junction and the germline gene differ at one end; a read error may be behind it. Then a second PCR, running roughly 6 to 11 cycles, was carried out with a sample-barcoded 5' primer and a J-beta primer mix. Each cDNA molecule, via a template-switch adaptor with 12 random nucleotides, was tagged. A single record per CDR3 protein comes from TCRdb applying MiXCR to the 5' RACE reads. The repertoire holds 250,000 to 300,000 distinct CDR3 sequences, roughly 27% seen once, with 29% in the top ten. Approximately 10 milliliters was the volume of peripheral blood drawn from each donor. PBMCs numbering at least 6 million were isolated per sample. This sample is drawn from a study of blood T cells in healthy people across ages. The germline V gene encodes CDR1 MDHEN and CDR2 SYDVKM. This CDR3 is built from 13 residues.

The V and J genes are TRBV28 and TRBJ2-5, with 8 bases that match TRBD1. The sequence was obtained from a woman in her seventies in good health. Material: blood. This CDR3 is CASSFPTGGGLFF. The CDR3 nucleotides read TGTGCCAGCAGTTTTCCTACAGGGGGAGGTTTGTTCTTC.